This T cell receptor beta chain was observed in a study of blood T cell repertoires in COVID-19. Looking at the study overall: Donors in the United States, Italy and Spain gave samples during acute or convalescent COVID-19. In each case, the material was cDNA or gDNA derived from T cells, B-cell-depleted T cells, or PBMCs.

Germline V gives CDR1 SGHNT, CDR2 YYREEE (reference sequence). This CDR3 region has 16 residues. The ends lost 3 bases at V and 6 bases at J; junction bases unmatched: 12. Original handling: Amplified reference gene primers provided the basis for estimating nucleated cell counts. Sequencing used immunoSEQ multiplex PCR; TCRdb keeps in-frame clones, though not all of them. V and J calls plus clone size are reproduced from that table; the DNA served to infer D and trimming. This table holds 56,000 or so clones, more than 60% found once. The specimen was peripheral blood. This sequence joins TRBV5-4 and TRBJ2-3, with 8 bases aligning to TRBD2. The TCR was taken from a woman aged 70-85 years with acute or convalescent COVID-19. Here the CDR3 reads CASSSRTSLAEDTQYF. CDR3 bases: TGTGCCAGCAGCTCAAGGACTAGCCTGGCGGAGGATACGCAGTATTTT.